Below are 27 T cell receptor beta chains sequenced from a single sample in a study of cytomegalovirus exposure and HLA in healthy donors. This PCR relied on a set of 60 Vbeta primers and 13 Jbeta primers. Sequencing was performed with immunoSEQ multiplex PCR; in TCRdb, only in-frame clones are kept and a portion is missing. The table includes 200,000 or so clones, approximately 78% detected once. Source material: PBMCs. Receptors originate from a man aged 25-45 years in good health and CMV-seronegative.

The chain recombines TRBV18 with TRBJ2-7; no reliable D call. This CDR3 contains 12 residues. Germline V gene data show CDR1 as KGHSH and CDR2 as LQKENI. Trimming took 5 bases from V and 3 from J, leaving 8 bases between them. Here the CDR3 DNA reads TGTGCCAGCTCATACAGTGACTACGAGCAGTACTTC. This translates into CASSYSDYEQYF.

The chain recombines TRBV6-1 with TRBJ1-5; D remains unclear. Germline V gene data show CDR1 as MNHNS and CDR2 as SASEGT. The V end was cut by 0 bases, the J end by 4 bases, with 13 bases between. The CDR3 is 16 amino acids. The CDR3 nucleotides are TGTGCCAGCAGTGAAGCGCCGGGGATTGCTAATCAGCCCCAGCATTTT. Protein sequence: CASSEAPGIANQPQHF.

J is TRBJ1-1 and V is TRBV9, with 10 bases that match TRBD1. This CDR3 contains 16 residues. V was pared by 4 bases and J by 4 bases, with 10 bases of the junction left unmatched. Per the germline V gene, CDR1 is SGDLS and CDR2 is YYNGEE. The CDR3 DNA is TGTGCCAGCAGCCTTGGACAGGGGGTGGGAGGCACTGAAGCTTTCTTT. It specifies CASSLGQGVGGTEAFF.

This clone occurred a few times. The chain is built from TRBV6-1 and TRBJ2-7; 9 nucleotides agree with TRBD1. Germline values: CDR1 MNHNS, CDR2 SASEGT. This CDR3 is 15 amino acids long. Trimming cost V 1 base and J 3 bases; bases outside gene matches: 4. This CDR3 reads CASSEGTGGFYEQYF. The CDR3 DNA reads TGTGCCAGCAGTGAAGGAACAGGGGGCTTCTACGAGCAGTACTTC.

The chain couples TRBV15 to TRBJ2-3, with D perhaps matching TRBD2 (5 bases). Germline V gene data show CDR1 as LNHNV and CDR2 as YYDKDF (reference sequence). The length of the CDR3 is 17 residues. Trimming cost V 5 bases and J 0 bases, with 18 bases left between them. The CDR3 DNA sequence: TGTGCCACCAGCCCTCTGTTGACTACTTCTAGCACAGATACGCAGTATTTT. This codes for CATSPLLTTSSTDTQYF. Looking up the rest from reference TRBV15 and TRBJ2-3 gives the full variable domain: DAMVIQNPRYQVTQFGKPVTLSCSQTLNHNVMYWYQQKSSQAPKLLFHYYDKDFNNEADTPDNFQSRRPNTSFCFLDIRSPGLGDTAMYLCATSPLLTTSSTDTQYFGPGTRLTVL.

This sequence joins TRBV6-5 and TRBJ1-2, with D possibly being TRBD1 (6 bases). This CDR3 comprises 15 residues. The germline V and J ends were trimmed by 0 bases and 6 bases, with 14 bases remaining between them. Germline-derived CDR1 and CDR2 are MNHEY and SVGAGI. The CDR3 bases are TGTGCCAGCAGTTACTCTGGACGCGGGGGGCATGGCTACACCTTC. Protein sequence: CASSYSGRGGHGYTF.

The rearrangement joins TRBV5-1 to TRBJ2-7; 7 bases are a match to TRBD1. In germline, CDR1 is SGHRS, CDR2 YFSETQ. The CDR3 sequence is 14 residues long. Trimming took 4 bases from V and 5 from J; bases not matched to a gene: 9. The chain's CDR3 is CASSDDREWNEQYF. The CDR3 DNA reads TGCGCCAGCAGCGACGACAGGGAATGGAACGAGCAGTACTTC.

This chain joins TRBV7-9 and TRBJ1-5; TRBD1 agrees at 11 bases. In germline, CDR1 is SEHNR, CDR2 FQNEAQ (reference sequence). V lost 8 bases to trimming and J lost 6 bases; unmatched junction nucleotides: 9. The CDR3 covers 15 residues. The CDR3 here is CASGHGQGAAQPQHF. CDR3 nucleotides: TGTGCCAGCGGGCACGGACAGGGGGCGGCTCAGCCCCAGCATTTT. Based on the CDR3 plus reference TRBV7-9 and TRBJ1-5, the full variable domain is DTGVSQNPRHKITKRGQNVTFRCDPISEHNRLYWYRQTLGQGPEFLTYFQNEAQLEKSRLLSDRFSAERPKGSFSTLEIQRTEQGDSAMYLCASGHGQGAAQPQHFGDGTRLSIL.

This rearrangement joins TRBV19 to TRBJ1-4, with 7 bases that match TRBD1. J lost 12 bases, V lost 6 bases, and 10 bases had no gene match. Per the germline V gene, CDR1 is LNHDA and CDR2 is SQIVND (reference sequence). There are 13 residues in the CDR3. This CDR3 reads CASSLSGQLQLFF. Written as DNA, the CDR3 is TGTGCCAGTAGCCTTTCGGGACAGCTGCAACTGTTTTTT.

The rearrangement uses TRBV2 and TRBJ2-7; D possibly corresponds to TRBD1 (5 bases). V was trimmed by 6 bases and J by 2 bases, leaving 8 bases between them. The CDR3 loop spans 12 amino acids. Looked up from germline, CDR1 is SNHLY and CDR2 is FYNNEI. CDR3 DNA sequence: TGTGCCAGCAGGGAGACAGCCTACGAGCAGTACTTC. Encoded protein: CASRETAYEQYF.

The J gene is TRBJ1-4, the V gene TRBV6-5; 7 nucleotides match TRBD1. This CDR3 is built from 15 residues. The V gene end was trimmed by 0 bases and the J gene end by 8 bases; junction bases not matched to a gene: 6. CDR1 and CDR2 from the germline V gene are MNHEY and SVGAGI. CDR3 sequence reads: CASSYSNRGGEKLFF. As DNA, the CDR3 is TGTGCCAGCAGTTACTCGAACAGGGGAGGCGAAAAACTGTTTTTT.

The rearrangement joins TRBV5-5 to TRBJ1-4; tentatively, D is TRBD1 (5 bases). The V and J ends lost 5 bases and 7 bases respectively, with 18 bases between them. This CDR3 region has 15 residues. The germline gives CDR1 SGHKS, CDR2 YYEKEE (reference sequence). CDR3 residues: CASRGWGGKSEKLFF. In DNA, the CDR3 is TGTGCCAGCAGAGGCTGGGGGGGGAAGAGTGAAAAACTGTTTTTT.

This clone was seen a handful of times. The chain is built from TRBV4-3 and TRBJ2-4; 8 nucleotides align to TRBD2. CDR1 is LGHNA, CDR2 YSLEER, per germline. There are 16 residues in the CDR3. J gave up 1 base and V 0 bases, and 2 bases lay outside the gene matches. The CDR3 bases are TGCGCCAGCAGCCAAGACGGGGGGGGCGCCAAAAACATTCAGTACTTC. It translates to CASSQDGGGAKNIQYF.

This chain uses TRBV7-9 with TRBJ2-5; D might be TRBD1 (5 bases). This CDR3 spans 14 amino acids. Germline V gives CDR1 SEHNR, CDR2 FQNEAQ (reference sequence). Deletions cut 1 base from V and 2 bases from J, with 8 bases between. In DNA, the CDR3 is TGTGCCAGCAGCTTAGTGACAGTACAAGAGACCCAGTACTTC. It is translated as CASSLVTVQETQYF.

The genes are TRBV7-3 and TRBJ2-5; 11 nucleotides line up with TRBD2. The junction had 3 bases not matched to a gene; V was cut back by 5 bases and J by 4 bases. Germline V gene lookup returns CDR1 SGHTA and CDR2 FQGTGA. This CDR3 region has 14 residues. The CDR3 DNA reads TGTGCCAGCAGCCCGACTAGCGGGGCAGAGACCCAGTACTTC. Encoded protein: CASSPTSGAETQYF.

The chain uses TRBV13 and TRBJ2-2, with 10 bases identical to TRBD1. The CDR3 sequence is 15 residues long. CDR1 is PRHDT and CDR2 is FYEKMQ in the germline V gene (reference sequence). V dropped 0 bases and J dropped 5; count of bases not matched to a gene: 0. The CDR3 protein is CASSLGGQGTGELFF. The CDR3 DNA sequence: TGTGCCAGCAGCTTAGGGGGACAGGGGACCGGGGAGCTGTTTTTT. The full variable domain, rest sourced from reference TRBV13 and TRBJ2-2, is AAGVIQSPRHLIKEKRETATLKCYPIPRHDTVYWYQQGPGQDPQFLISFYEKMQSDKGSIPDRFSAQQFSDYHSELNMSSLELGDSALYFCASSLGGQGTGELFFGEGSRLTVL.

J is TRBJ1-1 and V is TRBV28; D possibly corresponds to TRBD1 (6 bases). V lost 8 bases and J 8 bases, leaving 15 bases between the germline ends. This CDR3 spans 12 amino acids. CDR1 MDHEN and CDR2 SYDVKM come from the germline V gene. The CDR3 loop reads CASRLLTGEAFF. In DNA, the CDR3 is TGTGCCAGCCGCCTCCTGACAGGCGAAGCTTTCTTT. Supplemented by reference TRBV28 and TRBJ1-1, the full variable domain reads DVKVTQSSRYLVKRTGEKVFLECVQDMDHENMFWYRQDPGLGLRLIYFSYDVKMKEKGDIPEGYSVSREKKERFSLILESASTNQTSMYLCASRLLTGEAFFGQGTRLTVV.

The chain is built from TRBV19 and TRBJ2-5; 10 bases fit TRBD1. The CDR3 is 15 residues long. Trimming removed 5 bases from V and 4 bases from J; junction bases left unmatched: 7. CDR1 is LNHDA, CDR2 SQIVND, per germline (reference sequence). The CDR3 loop is CASSPTGGIAETQYF. Here the CDR3 DNA reads TGTGCCAGTAGTCCGACAGGGGGCATTGCAGAGACCCAGTACTTC.

V is TRBV7-3 and J is TRBJ1-6; 7 bases map to TRBD1. Trimming took 2 bases from V and 10 from J; bases not matched to a gene: 2. This CDR3 contains 13 residues. Germline V lookup: CDR1 SGHTA, CDR2 FQGTGA. The CDR3 DNA follows: TGTGCCAGCAGCTTAGACAGGGAATCACCCCTCCACTTT. Translated, it gives CASSLDRESPLHF.

The gene calls are TRBV27 and TRBJ2-1; TRBD2 is a possible D gene (5 bases). Trimming took 6 bases from V and 6 from J, leaving 9 bases between them. CDR1 is MNHEY, CDR2 SMNVEV, per germline (reference sequence). The length of the CDR3 is 12 residues. The CDR3 loop reads CASSPGGNEQFF. Here the CDR3 DNA reads TGTGCCAGCAGCCCCGGAGGCAATGAGCAGTTCTTC.

The chain employs TRBV29-1 and TRBJ2-7, with 9 bases fitting TRBD1. V gave up 7 bases and J gave up 3 bases; unmatched junction bases: 7. The CDR3 length is 13 residues. Germline-derived CDR1 and CDR2 are SQVTM and ANQGSEA. This chain's CDR3 is CSGKQGAGYEQYF. CDR3 DNA sequence: TGCAGCGGTAAACAGGGGGCCGGCTACGAGCAGTACTTC.

The chain couples TRBV6-7 to TRBJ1-6; the D is unclear. Being an ORF, TRBV6-7 has a function that is uncertain. The V end lost 4 bases, the J end lost 9 bases, and 7 bases lay between the germline ends. The CDR3 spans 12 residues. CDR3 DNA sequence: TGTGCCAGCAGTTTCGGGGTTTCACCCCTCCACTTT. Its translation: CASSFGVSPLHF.

The gene calls are TRBV2 and TRBJ1-1; D is unclear. Per germline, CDR1 SNHLY and CDR2 FYNNEI. This CDR3 comprises 13 residues. With 5 bases removed from V and 9 bases from J, the gap between germline ends came to 16 bases. The CDR3 here is CASSPWAGSKAFF. The CDR3 DNA reads as TGTGCCAGCAGTCCTTGGGCAGGCAGCAAAGCTTTCTTT.

V usage is TRBV18 and J usage is TRBJ2-5; maybe TRBD1 (6 bases). CDR1 is KGHSH and CDR2 is LQKENI in the germline V gene. This CDR3 has 13 residues. Trimming stripped 7 bases from V and 5 bases from J, with 14 bases between. Here the CDR3 reads CASLQGQRETQYF. Written as DNA, the CDR3 is TGTGCCAGCTTACAAGGACAGAGGGAGACCCAGTACTTC.

The CDR3 loop reads CASSRDRGSSGAFF. The CDR3 DNA follows: TGTGCCAGCAGTCGGGACAGGGGCTCCTCGGGAGCTTTCTTT. This chain links TRBV9 with TRBJ1-1; 10 positions agree with TRBD1. The CDR3 contains 14 residues. The germline gives CDR1 SGDLS, CDR2 YYNGEE. Losses at the gene ends were 5 bases for V and 10 bases for J; bases not matched to a gene: 11.

The DNA for the CDR3 is TGTGCCAGCACCCCGGGACAGGGAGTCGCGAATGAGCAGTTCTTC. Protein product: CASTPGQGVANEQFF. This chain links TRBV28 with TRBJ2-1; 9 bases are shared with TRBD1. The V gene's germline CDR1 is MDHEN and CDR2 SYDVKM. The CDR3 sequence is 15 residues long. J lost 7 bases, V lost 7 bases, and 11 bases had no gene match.

This clone appeared once. The J gene is TRBJ2-2, the V gene TRBV6-1; 9 nucleotides match TRBD2. Losses at the gene ends were 4 bases for V and 4 bases for J; bases not matched to a gene: 4. The CDR3 totals 15 residues. Germline V gene data show CDR1 as MNHNS and CDR2 as SASEGT. The CDR3 spells CASSVLAGTTGELFF. DNA of the CDR3: TGTGCCAGCAGTGTCCTAGCGGGGACCACCGGGGAGCTGTTTTTT.